Each of the 3 T cell receptor beta chains below was sequenced from the same sample in a study of OX40 agonist ivuxolimab in advanced cancers. The data were produced by immunoSEQ multiplex PCR, yet TCRdb's version contains in-frame clones alone and is incomplete. The table records 100,000 to 120,000 clones, roughly 90% of them present only once. Sequencing was performed on CD4+ or CD8+ T cells sorted from blood, taken in a trial of the OX40 agonist ivuxolimab. All receptors come from an adult with an advanced solid tumor such as melanoma, head and neck, liver or kidney cancer.

This sequence joins TRBV5-1 and TRBJ1-6; 10 bases agree with TRBD1. The V and J ends lost 5 bases and 7 bases, in that order; junction bases with no gene match: 3. This CDR3 contains 14 residues. Germline CDR1 reads SGHRS; CDR2 reads YFSETQ. The CDR3 reads CASSRDRGNSPLHF. CDR3 nucleotide sequence: TGCGCCAGCAGTAGGGACAGGGGAAATTCACCCCTCCACTTT.

The chain employs TRBV18 and TRBJ2-5; D is unclear. The CDR3 contains 13 residues. Trimming removed 3 bases from V and 1 base from J, with 6 bases in between. Germline V gene data show CDR1 as KGHSH and CDR2 as LQKENI. CDR3 DNA sequence: TGTGCCAGCTCACCCGGCAGCCAAGAGACCCAGTACTTC. Translation: CASSPGSQETQYF. Full variable domain (rest looked up from reference TRBV18 and TRBJ2-5): NAGVMQNPRHLVRRRGQEARLRCSPMKGHSHVYWYRQLPEEGLKFMVYLQKENIIDESGMPKERFSAEFPKEGPSILRIQQVVRGDSAAYFCASSPGSQETQYFGPGTRLLVL.

This chain links TRBV6-5 with TRBJ1-2; D unresolved. This CDR3 has 15 residues. CDR1 MNHEY and CDR2 SVGAGI come from the germline V gene. V shed 6 bases and J shed 5 bases, with 19 bases lying between them. The CDR3 spells CASRTDLGRLYGYTF. In DNA, the CDR3 is TGTGCCAGCAGAACAGACCTCGGACGTCTATATGGCTACACCTTC.